Below, 29 T cell receptor beta chains from the same sample are listed, as sequenced in a study of cytomegalovirus exposure and HLA in healthy donors. PCR amplification relied on 60 Vbeta primers (plus 13 Jbeta primers). Measured with immunoSEQ multiplex PCR; TCRdb has only the in-frame clones, and not every one. This sample yields over 150,000 clones, of which 84% are seen a single time; about 0.39% belongs to the top ten. The source material was PBMCs. All receptors come from a boy aged 2 to 10 in good health and CMV-seronegative.

The rearrangement links TRBV15 to TRBJ2-1, with D possibly being TRBD1 (6 bases). V was clipped by 1 base and J by 4 bases, with 14 bases between them. This CDR3 is 16 amino acids long. From germline, CDR1 is LNHNV and CDR2 YYDKDF (reference sequence). The CDR3 region is CATSRVGGGSYNEQFF. The CDR3 DNA reads as TGTGCCACCAGCAGAGTTGGGGGCGGTAGTTACAATGAGCAGTTCTTC. Drawing the rest from reference TRBV15 and TRBJ2-1, the complete variable domain is DAMVIQNPRYQVTQFGKPVTLSCSQTLNHNVMYWYQQKSSQAPKLLFHYYDKDFNNEADTPDNFQSRRPNTSFCFLDIRSPGLGDTAMYLCATSRVGGGSYNEQFFGPGTRLTVL.

This clone was counted between two and nine times. The chain links TRBV4-1 to TRBJ2-7; tentative D call: TRBD1 (5 bases). This CDR3 has 15 amino acids. V was trimmed by 0 bases and J by 3 bases, leaving 12 bases between them. Looked up from germline, CDR1 is MGHRA and CDR2 is YSYEKL. CDR3 loop: CASSQDRTHFYEQYF. The CDR3 coding sequence is TGCGCCAGCAGCCAAGATCGGACACATTTCTACGAGCAGTACTTC.

V usage is TRBV10-3 and J usage is TRBJ2-7, with 7 bases matching TRBD1. CDR3 length: 13 residues. CDR1 and CDR2 (germline): ENHRY, SYGVKD. Germline trimming cut 6 bases from V and 5 bases from J; bases unmatched to any gene: 7. CDR3 protein: CAISIGTANEQYF. The CDR3, as DNA: TGTGCCATCAGCATCGGGACAGCCAACGAGCAGTACTTC.

This rearrangement joins TRBV6-1 to TRBJ1-4; D gene uncertain. V dropped 0 bases and J dropped 6 bases, with 8 bases sitting between them. CDR3 size: 14 residues. Germline loops: CDR1 MNHNS, CDR2 SASEGT. The CDR3: CASSEAPSYEKLFF. The CDR3, as DNA: TGTGCCAGCAGTGAAGCTCCCTCGTATGAAAAACTGTTTTTT.

V is TRBV13 and J is TRBJ2-1, with D perhaps matching TRBD2 (6 bases). V was cut by 1 base and J by 1 base, with 17 bases left in between. Germline CDR1 and CDR2: PRHDT and FYEKMQ (reference sequence). This CDR3 region has 18 residues. In DNA form, the CDR3 reads TGTGCCAGCAGCTTAGCAGATTGGGACTCCTATTCCTACAATGAGCAGTTCTTC. This gives the protein CASSLADWDSYSYNEQFF.

The J gene is TRBJ2-1, the V gene TRBV7-2, with TRBD2 identical over 9 bases. CDR1 is SGHTA and CDR2 is FQGNSA in the germline V gene. V shed 5 bases, J shed 7 bases, and the junction held 6 bases outside the gene matches. The CDR3 is made up of 14 amino acids. The CDR3 coding sequence is TGTGCCAGCAGCCTTAGCGGGAGTTATAATGAGCAGTTCTTC. As protein: CASSLSGSYNEQFF. Together with reference TRBV7-2 and TRBJ2-1, the CDR3 gives the full variable domain: GAGVSQSPSNKVTEKGKDVELRCDPISGHTALYWYRQSLGQGLEFLIYFQGNSAPDKSGLPSDRFSAERTGGSVSTLTIQRTQQEDSAVYLCASSLSGSYNEQFFGPGTRLTVL.

The J gene is TRBJ2-5, the V gene TRBV7-6; maybe TRBD2 (7 bases). V was pared by 1 base and J by 1 base, with 16 bases between. The CDR3 length is 17 residues. Germline V gene lookup returns CDR1 SGHVS and CDR2 FNYEAQ. CDR3 sequence reads: CASSLGGAGTTQETQYF. As DNA, the CDR3 is TGTGCCAGCAGCTTAGGGGGGGCCGGGACTACCCAAGAGACCCAGTACTTC.

This rearrangement joins TRBV6-5 to TRBJ2-1; 9 bases line up with TRBD2. CDR1 and CDR2 (germline): MNHEY, SVGAGI. The CDR3 contains 15 residues. After removal of 2 bases from V and 5 bases from J, the junction contained 4 bases not matched to a gene. The chain's CDR3 is CASSYALAGNNEQFF. The CDR3 DNA reads as TGTGCCAGCAGTTACGCCCTAGCGGGAAACAATGAGCAGTTCTTC.

The DNA of the CDR3 is TGTGCCAGCAGTGAAGTAGGCAGTGGAGGCATTCAGTACTTC. Protein: CASSEVGSGGIQYF. The J gene is TRBJ2-4, the V gene TRBV2; possible D gene TRBD2, 5 bases. The V end was cut by 1 base, the J end by 9 bases, with 13 bases between. The CDR3 extends over 14 amino acids. The V gene's germline CDR1 is SNHLY and CDR2 FYNNEI.

The chain joins TRBV13 to TRBJ1-1; D remains unclear. V was trimmed by 4 bases and J by 11 bases, leaving 17 bases between them. Germline V lookup: CDR1 PRHDT, CDR2 FYEKMQ (reference sequence). The CDR3 consists of 13 residues. CDR3 region: CASSSPGQVEAFF. DNA for the CDR3: TGTGCCAGCAGCTCCCCCGGCCAGGTTGAGGCTTTCTTT.

V usage is TRBV28 and J usage is TRBJ1-5, with D possibly TRBD1 on 6 matching bases. This CDR3 is 17 amino acids long. Germline values: CDR1 MDHEN, CDR2 SYDVKM. The V gene lost 3 bases and the J gene lost 4 bases, with 19 bases spanning the gap. The CDR3 DNA reads as TGTGCCAGCAGTTTCCACAGGGAGGGGCCCCCGAATCAGCCCCAGCATTTT. Translation: CASSFHREGPPNQPQHF.

This chain connects TRBV6-5 to TRBJ2-3; tentatively, D is TRBD2 (6 bases). Deletions cut 6 bases from V and 2 bases from J, with 15 bases between. The CDR3 has 15 residues. Germline CDR1 reads MNHEY; CDR2 reads SVGAGI. This CDR3 reads CASSLLAETTDTQYF. The CDR3 DNA follows: TGTGCCAGCAGCCTCTTAGCGGAGACCACAGATACGCAGTATTTT.

The V gene is TRBV27, the J gene TRBJ2-1, with 8 bases lining up with TRBD1. J was trimmed by 2 bases and V by 8 bases; bases with no gene match: 5. This CDR3 region has 14 residues. Germline CDR1 MNHEY, CDR2 SMNVEV (reference sequence). The CDR3 DNA is TGTGCCAGCGGGCAACAGGGGGCCTACAATGAGCAGTTCTTC. Encoded protein: CASGQQGAYNEQFF.

The rearrangement links TRBV5-1 to TRBJ2-7; 7 bases are shared with TRBD1. The trim removed 0 bases at V and 3 bases at J, leaving 3 bases unmatched. The CDR3 is 14 residues long. In germline, CDR1 is SGHRS, CDR2 YFSETQ. In DNA, the CDR3 is TGCGCCAGCAGCTTGGAAGGGGGCTACTACGAGCAGTACTTC. As protein: CASSLEGGYYEQYF.

The chain joins TRBV18 to TRBJ1-4, with D tentatively TRBD1 (5 bases). This CDR3 has 15 residues. V was trimmed by 6 bases and J by 0 bases, leaving 11 bases between them. Germline lookup yields CDR1 KGHSH and CDR2 LQKENI. The CDR3, as DNA: TGTGCCAGCTCGCCAGGGCTCCCAACTAATGAAAAACTGTTTTTT. As protein: CASSPGLPTNEKLFF. The complete variable domain, with remaining parts taken from reference TRBV18 and TRBJ1-4, reads NAGVMQNPRHLVRRRGQEARLRCSPMKGHSHVYWYRQLPEEGLKFMVYLQKENIIDESGMPKERFSAEFPKEGPSILRIQQVVRGDSAAYFCASSPGLPTNEKLFFGSGTQLSVL.

The chain combines TRBV5-1 with TRBJ2-3; D may be TRBD1 (7 bases). This CDR3 region has 16 residues. Germline lookup yields CDR1 SGHRS and CDR2 YFSETQ. The germline V and J ends were trimmed by 0 bases and 1 base, with 12 bases remaining between them. The CDR3 nucleotides read TGCGCCAGCAGCTTGGGACAGGGAGGAGGCACAGATACGCAGTATTTT. It encodes CASSLGQGGGTDTQYF. Full variable domain (remainder filled in from reference TRBV5-1 and TRBJ2-3): KAGVTQTPRYLIKTRGQQVTLSCSPISGHRSVSWYQQTPGQGLQFLFEYFSETQRNKGNFPGRFSGRQFSNSRSEMNVSTLELGDSALYLCASSLGQGGGTDTQYFGPGTRLTVL.

This chain connects TRBV9 to TRBJ1-1; TRBD1 might be the D (5 bases). Germline V gene lookup returns CDR1 SGDLS and CDR2 YYNGEE. The CDR3 is made up of 14 amino acids. Trimming removed 3 bases at V and 0 bases at J, with 9 bases between. CDR3 region: CASSADIMNTEAFF. The CDR3 DNA reads as TGTGCCAGCAGCGCGGACATCATGAACACTGAAGCTTTCTTT.

The V and J genes are TRBV28 and TRBJ1-1; tentative D call: TRBD1 (5 bases). The germline V gene encodes CDR1 MDHEN and CDR2 SYDVKM. With 1 base removed from V and 3 bases from J, the gap between germline ends came to 18 bases. The CDR3 extends over 17 amino acids. CDR3 protein: CASSLSYRLGRDTEAFF. The DNA of the CDR3 is TGTGCCAGCAGTTTATCGTACAGGTTGGGCAGGGACACTGAAGCTTTCTTT.

J is TRBJ1-5 and V is TRBV10-1; possibly TRBD1 for D (6 bases). CDR3 length: 12 residues. The V and J ends lost 3 bases and 9 bases respectively, with 9 bases between them. The germline V gene encodes CDR1 WNHNN and CDR2 SYGVQD (reference sequence). The CDR3 DNA reads as TGCGCCAGCAGTGATACAGGGAGGCCCCAGCATTTT. This sequence encodes CASSDTGRPQHF.

V gene TRBV18 combines with J gene TRBJ1-5, with 8 nucleotides matching TRBD1. J lost 7 bases, V lost 1 base, and 9 bases had no gene match. The CDR3 totals 16 residues. Germline loops: CDR1 KGHSH, CDR2 LQKENI. This CDR3 reads CASSPRLDRGAQPQHF. CDR3 DNA: TGTGCCAGCTCACCACGTCTAGACAGGGGAGCGCAGCCCCAGCATTTT. Together with reference TRBV18 and TRBJ1-5, the CDR3 gives the full variable domain: NAGVMQNPRHLVRRRGQEARLRCSPMKGHSHVYWYRQLPEEGLKFMVYLQKENIIDESGMPKERFSAEFPKEGPSILRIQQVVRGDSAAYFCASSPRLDRGAQPQHFGDGTRLSIL.

J is TRBJ2-3 and V is TRBV6-1; TRBD2 matches at 13 bases. The CDR3 totals 14 residues. From germline, CDR1 is MNHNS and CDR2 SASEGT. The ends lost 7 bases at V and 4 bases at J; junction bases unmatched: 2. The CDR3 loop is CASTGLAGADTQYF. CDR3 nucleotide sequence: TGTGCCAGCACTGGACTAGCGGGAGCAGATACGCAGTATTTT.

The chain has TRBV18 and TRBJ1-1, with 8 bases lining up with TRBD1. This CDR3 has 15 amino acids. Germline V gene lookup returns CDR1 KGHSH and CDR2 LQKENI. Trimming at V came to 2 bases and at J to 0 bases, leaving 2 bases not matched to a gene. For the CDR3, the DNA is TGTGCCAGCTCACCAATACAGGGGGTGAACACTGAAGCTTTCTTT. Its translation is CASSPIQGVNTEAFF.

This clone was recorded only once. V gene TRBV9 combines with J gene TRBJ2-3; TRBD1 might be the D (5 bases). The V and J ends lost 4 bases and 0 bases respectively, with 12 bases between them. The CDR3 consists of 15 residues. From germline, CDR1 is SGDLS and CDR2 YYNGEE. The CDR3 protein is CASSTDSASTDTQYF. CDR3 bases: TGTGCCAGCAGCACCGACAGTGCTAGCACAGATACGCAGTATTTT.

The V and J genes are TRBV7-9 and TRBJ2-1; D is perhaps TRBD1 (6 bases). Germline V gives CDR1 SEHNR, CDR2 FQNEAQ (reference sequence). This CDR3 is 18 amino acids long. Between the trimmed V and J ends, which lost 1 base and 0 bases, there was a span of 16 bases. CDR3 in amino acids: CASSLDGTPFNSYNEQFF. CDR3 coding DNA: TGTGCCAGCAGCTTAGACGGGACACCTTTCAACTCCTACAATGAGCAGTTCTTC.

The V and J genes are TRBV18 and TRBJ2-7; 8 bases are a match to TRBD1. The V gene's germline CDR1 is KGHSH and CDR2 LQKENI. With 6 bases clipped from V and 2 bases from J, the junction kept 9 bases outside the gene matches. CDR3 length: 15 residues. This CDR3 is CASSPDRGGTYEQYF. Written as DNA, the CDR3 is TGTGCCAGCTCCCCTGACAGGGGAGGAACCTACGAGCAGTACTTC.

As concerns this clone: Relative to the germline gene, one junction end is altered; a read error may explain this. V is TRBV11-2 and J is TRBJ2-5; D is possibly TRBD2 (5 bases). This CDR3 has 14 amino acids. Germline assignment: CDR1 SGHAT and CDR2 FQNNGV. CDR3 sequence reads: CASSLDLGWETQYF. For the CDR3, the DNA is TGTGCCAGCAGCTTAGATCTAGGGTGGGAGACTCAGTACTTC.

In DNA, the CDR3 is TGTGCCAGTAGTAAGGCGGGGGCGAACACCGGGGAGCTGTTTTTT. Amino acid sequence: CASSKAGANTGELFF. The chain links TRBV19 to TRBJ2-2; TRBD2 agrees at 7 bases. This CDR3 has 15 residues. Germline values: CDR1 LNHDA, CDR2 SQIVND (reference sequence). The trim removed 4 bases at V and 0 bases at J, leaving 2 bases unmatched.

This rearrangement joins TRBV28 to TRBJ1-3, with D possibly being TRBD1 (5 bases). Germline V gene lookup returns CDR1 MDHEN and CDR2 SYDVKM. The CDR3 contains 14 residues. V was clipped by 6 bases and J by 2 bases, with 11 bases between them. In DNA form, the CDR3 reads TGTGCCAGCAGAAGACAGACCGCTGGAAACACCATATATTTT. Residues: CASRRQTAGNTIYF.

The V and J genes are TRBV11-2 and TRBJ2-5; no clear D gene. This CDR3 is built from 12 residues. Germline-derived CDR1 and CDR2 are SGHAT and FQNNGV. Trimming stripped 0 bases from V and 8 bases from J, with 7 bases between. CDR3 sequence (DNA): TGTGCCAGCAGCTTAGATCAGGTCACCCAGTACTTC. This sequence encodes CASSLDQVTQYF.